Listed here are 8 T cell receptor beta chains from one sample, sequenced in a study of OX40 agonist ivuxolimab in advanced cancers. Sequencing was performed with immunoSEQ multiplex PCR; in TCRdb, only in-frame clones are kept and a portion is missing. The sample has fewer than 100,000 clones, roughly 80% seen once; the top ten hold about 1.5%. Here the sequenced sample was CD4+ or CD8+ T cells sorted from blood, taken in a trial of the OX40 agonist ivuxolimab. Every receptor here comes from an adult with an advanced solid tumor such as melanoma, head and neck, liver or kidney cancer.

The chain joins TRBV14 to TRBJ1-1; D not resolved. Trimming left V 0 bases short and J 3 bases short, with 11 bases between. The CDR3 has 15 amino acids. Germline lookup yields CDR1 SGHDN and CDR2 FVKESK. The CDR3 DNA reads as TGTGCCAGCAGCCAAGAATATGAGTTGTACACTGAAGCTTTCTTT. Translation: CASSQEYELYTEAFF. Complete variable domain (other parts from reference TRBV14 and TRBJ1-1): EAGVTQFPSHSVIEKGQTVTLRCDPISGHDNLYWYRRVMGKEIKFLLHFVKESKQDESGMPNNRFLAERTGGTYSTLKVQPAELEDSGVYFCASSQEYELYTEAFFGQGTRLTVV.

The chain employs TRBV28 and TRBJ1-1; D is perhaps TRBD1 (5 bases). The germline V gene has CDR1 MDHEN and CDR2 SYDVKM. With 7 bases removed from V and 6 bases from J, the gap between germline ends came to 15 bases. The CDR3 consists of 13 residues. This CDR3 reads CASTKAGRSEAFF. CDR3 nucleotides: TGTGCCAGCACCAAGGCGGGGCGGTCTGAAGCTTTCTTT.

V usage is TRBV15 and J usage is TRBJ2-2; 12 bases align to TRBD2. This CDR3 has 18 residues. The V gene's germline CDR1 is LNHNV and CDR2 YYDKDF (reference sequence). After removal of 5 bases from V and 2 bases from J, the junction contained 9 bases not matched to a gene. The CDR3 sequence is CATSGTGLAGLNTGELFF. CDR3 nucleotide sequence: TGTGCCACCAGCGGCACCGGACTAGCGGGGCTCAACACCGGGGAGCTGTTTTTT.

A single count supports this clone. The chain carries TRBV7-2 and TRBJ2-2, with D possibly matching TRBD2 (5 bases). Germline V gene data show CDR1 as SGHTA and CDR2 as FQGNSA. The CDR3 covers 14 residues. V dropped 3 bases and J dropped 4 bases, with 9 bases sitting between them. In DNA form, the CDR3 reads TGTGCCAGCAGCTTGGACTCCACCACCGGGGAGCTGTTTTTT. Protein sequence: CASSLDSTTGELFF.

The chain recombines TRBV27 with TRBJ1-5, with TRBD1 as a possible D gene (6 bases). This CDR3 contains 14 residues. Germline assignment: CDR1 MNHEY and CDR2 SMNVEV (reference sequence). Trimming shortened V by 5 bases and J by 6 bases, and 14 bases separated the two germline ends. For the CDR3, the DNA is TGTGCCAGCAGTCGAGGGGGGGGAGGTCAGCCCCAGCATTTT. It is translated as CASSRGGGGQPQHF.

The genes are TRBV19 and TRBJ1-5, with D possibly TRBD1 on 5 matching bases. Germline lookup yields CDR1 LNHDA and CDR2 SQIVND (reference sequence). V was clipped by 3 bases and J by 3 bases, with 9 bases between them. This CDR3 is 14 amino acids long. The CDR3 region has the DNA TGTGCCAGTAGTATGGGGGGATCCAATCAGCCCCAGCATTTT. Translating it yields CASSMGGSNQPQHF.

CDR3 sequence (DNA): TGTGCCAGCAGCGGGGCGGCAGGGGGTTACGAGCAGTACTTC. As protein: CASSGAAGGYEQYF. J is TRBJ2-7 and V is TRBV7-2; 7 nucleotides align to TRBD1. Germline V gene lookup returns CDR1 SGHTA and CDR2 FQGNSA. The V segment lost 5 bases and the J segment 4 bases; nucleotides outside the gene matches: 8. This CDR3 contains 14 residues. Together with reference TRBV7-2 and TRBJ2-7, the CDR3 gives the full variable domain: GAGVSQSPSNKVTEKGKDVELRCDPISGHTALYWYRQSLGQGLEFLIYFQGNSAPDKSGLPSDRFSAERTGGSVSTLTIQRTQQEDSAVYLCASSGAAGGYEQYFGPGTRLTVT.

This clone was counted between two and nine times. V is TRBV6-4 and J is TRBJ2-1, with 11 positions matching TRBD1. CDR3 length: 13 residues. Germline CDR1 MRHNA, CDR2 SNTAGT. The junction had 1 base not matched to a gene; V was cut back by 6 bases and J by 6 bases. CDR3 DNA sequence: TGTGCCAGCAGGGGGACAGGGGGCAATGAGCAGTTCTTC. Translated: CASRGTGGNEQFF.